This T cell receptor beta chain is from a study of blood T cells in healthy people across ages. Turning to the study itself: Every two T cells gave about one barcoded beta molecule via template switching.

Study conclusions and caveats: It was held that diversity estimates obtained from one million T cells represented underestimates. Unsorted PBMC material precluded a definitive naive versus antigen-experienced comparison.

Points on this clonotype: Its antigen remains unknown. With a much larger clone just one base away, this may be a read error.

Trimming cost V 6 bases and J 5 bases; bases outside gene matches: 10. This CDR3 region has 14 residues. Germline V gene lookup returns CDR1 DFQATT and CDR2 SNEGSKA (reference sequence). Alongside a J-beta primer mix, a sample-barcoded 5' primer served in a second PCR lasting roughly 7 to 12 cycles. A template-switch adaptor containing 12 random nucleotides labeled each cDNA molecule. One entry per CDR3 protein, called by TCRdb with MiXCR from the 5' RACE reads. The sample has about 640,000 distinct CDR3 sequences, roughly 53% seen once; the top ten hold around 37%. The chain employs TRBV20-1 and TRBJ2-3; 8 bases agree with TRBD2. The sample taken for sequencing was blood. This receptor was identified in a man between 60 and 70 years old in good health. CDR3 residues: CSAPTGGARDTQYF. CDR3 DNA: TGCAGTGCCCCTACGGGGGGGGCCAGAGATACGCAGTATTTT.